These T cell receptor beta chains were read from a single sample in a study of blood T cell repertoires in COVID-19. Sequencing was performed with immunoSEQ multiplex PCR; in TCRdb, only in-frame clones are kept and a portion is missing. The sample gives 15,000 to 20,000 clones, around 89% of which show up once; about 7.8% is in the top ten. The sequencing sample was made of peripheral blood. These TCRs come from a woman aged 55-69 years with active COVID-19. The conserved cysteine and the conserved F or W are not part of the CDR3 here. The D gene is left open where the match is weak. Clone sizes are given selectively: once, few, many, or a class where the clone is expanded.

TRBD2	-	TRBV15	TRBJ2-5	ATSRGEGGQETQY
-	-	TRBV3-1/TRBV3-2	TRBJ1-1	ASSSTGMKAF
TRBD2	-	TRBV4-1	TRBJ2-3	ASSQGGTSGPSTDTQY
-	once	TRBV15	TRBJ1-1	ATSRDGGPEAF
TRBD1	-	TRBV19	TRBJ1-2	ASNDEGARNYGYT
-	-	TRBV19	TRBJ2-6	ASSTYRVGGANVLT
-	-	TRBV7-8	TRBJ2-7	ASSLDGTKNSYEQY
TRBD1	-	TRBV6-1	TRBJ1-5	ASSGPGTGKLSNQPQH
-	once	TRBV7-3	TRBJ1-1	ASSQLSTVLEAF
-	-	TRBV19	TRBJ2-3	ASSIAGTSTDTQY
-	-	TRBV27	TRBJ2-1	ASAPLGAEWGEQF
TRBD1	-	TRBV5-1	TRBJ1-3	ASSVAGGSGNTIY
-	-	TRBV2	TRBJ1-1	ARTGDMNTEAF
-	-	TRBV5-1	TRBJ1-2	ASSFGQSYGYT
TRBD2	-	TRBV19	TRBJ2-1	ASTSMSLAGGRYNEQF
-	-	TRBV27	TRBJ1-2	ASSSGQKYGYT
TRBD1	-	TRBV11-1	TRBJ1-6	ASRDRGSSPLH
-	-	TRBV2	TRBJ2-1	ASSSVSYNEQF
-	-	TRBV10-1	TRBJ2-2	ASSVRQEFGELF
-	-	TRBV5-6	TRBJ2-3	ASSFPGDADTQY
TRBD1	few	TRBV6-5	TRBJ1-1	ASILGQAGTEAF
TRBD2	-	TRBV5-1	TRBJ2-7	ASSLDSSGGQIYEQY
TRBD1	-	TRBV29-1	TRBJ1-2	SVGQGGGYT
-	-	TRBV6-5	TRBJ1-6	ASSYSPERYSPLH
-	-	TRBV7-2	TRBJ1-2	ASSLDAGATNYGYT
-	-	TRBV6-1	TRBJ2-7	ASSEAQGGEQY
-	-	TRBV5-1	TRBJ2-6	ASMAAGGANVLT
TRBD1	-	TRBV27	TRBJ2-7	ASSYGTGGPGSYEQY
-	medium-sized	TRBV6-1	TRBJ2-6	ASSETGSAGANVLT
-	-	TRBV19	TRBJ1-3	ASSINRGTYSGNTIY
TRBD2	-	TRBV11-2	TRBJ2-1	ASSDGLATYNEQF
-	-	TRBV7-3	TRBJ2-5	ASSLTDRETQY
TRBD2	-	TRBV24-1	TRBJ2-5	ATSGGAGDQETQY
-	once	TRBV5-4	TRBJ1-2	ASSSLGGEYGYT
-	-	TRBV7-3	TRBJ2-5	ASSPWGGGEETQY
TRBD1	-	TRBV10-3	TRBJ1-2	AIGQGPYGYT
-	once	TRBV6-5	TRBJ2-7	ASSQGWGNYEQY
TRBD1	-	TRBV10-3	TRBJ1-4	AISRDRGLGATNEKLF
TRBD1	-	TRBV6-5	TRBJ1-5	ASTPDRGVQPQH
-	-	TRBV15	TRBJ1-4	ATSREAENNEKLF
-	-	TRBV3-1/TRBV3-2	TRBJ2-1	ASNPLGEHNEQF
-	-	TRBV7-3	TRBJ2-2	ASSSGLRTGELF
TRBD1	few	TRBV10-1	TRBJ1-6	ASRSGTGNSPLH